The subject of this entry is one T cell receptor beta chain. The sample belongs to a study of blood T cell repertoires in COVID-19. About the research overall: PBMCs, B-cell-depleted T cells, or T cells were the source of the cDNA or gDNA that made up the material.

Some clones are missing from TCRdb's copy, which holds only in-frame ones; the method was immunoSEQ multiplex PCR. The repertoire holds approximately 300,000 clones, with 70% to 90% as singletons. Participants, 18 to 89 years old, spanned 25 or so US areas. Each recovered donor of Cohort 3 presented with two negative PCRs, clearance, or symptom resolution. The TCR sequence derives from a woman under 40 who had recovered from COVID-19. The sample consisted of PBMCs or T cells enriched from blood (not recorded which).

The CDR3 nucleotides are TGTGCCAGCAGCGTAGAGCCACCTAGCACAGATACGCAGTATTTT. This gives the protein CASSVEPPSTDTQYF. This chain connects TRBV9 to TRBJ2-3; D not resolved. Germline CDR1 and CDR2: SGDLS and YYNGEE. Trimming removed 0 bases from V and 0 bases from J, with 8 bases in between. This CDR3 comprises 15 residues.